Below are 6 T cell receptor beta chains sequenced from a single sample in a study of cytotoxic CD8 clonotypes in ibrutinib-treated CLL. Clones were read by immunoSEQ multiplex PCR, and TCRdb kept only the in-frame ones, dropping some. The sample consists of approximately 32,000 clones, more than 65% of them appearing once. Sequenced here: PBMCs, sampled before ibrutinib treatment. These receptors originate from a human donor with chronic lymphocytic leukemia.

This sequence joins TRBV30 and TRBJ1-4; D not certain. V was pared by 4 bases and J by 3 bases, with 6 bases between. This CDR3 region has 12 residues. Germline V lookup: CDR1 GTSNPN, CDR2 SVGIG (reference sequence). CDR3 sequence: CAWMAPNEKLFF. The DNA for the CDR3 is TGTGCCTGGATGGCCCCTAATGAAAAACTGTTTTTT.

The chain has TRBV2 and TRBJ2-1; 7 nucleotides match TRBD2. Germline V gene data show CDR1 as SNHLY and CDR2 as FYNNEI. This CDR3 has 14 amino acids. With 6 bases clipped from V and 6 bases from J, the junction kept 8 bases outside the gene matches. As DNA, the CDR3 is TGTGCCAGCAGACGGACTAGTGGAGGCAATGAGCAGTTCTTC. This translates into CASRRTSGGNEQFF.

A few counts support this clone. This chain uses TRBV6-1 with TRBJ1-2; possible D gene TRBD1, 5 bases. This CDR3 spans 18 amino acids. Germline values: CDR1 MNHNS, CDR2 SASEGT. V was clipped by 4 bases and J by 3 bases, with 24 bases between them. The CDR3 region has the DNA TGTGCCAGCAGTGCCCCGAGCGACAGTCCCATAAGGGACTATGGCTACACCTTC. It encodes CASSAPSDSPIRDYGYTF.

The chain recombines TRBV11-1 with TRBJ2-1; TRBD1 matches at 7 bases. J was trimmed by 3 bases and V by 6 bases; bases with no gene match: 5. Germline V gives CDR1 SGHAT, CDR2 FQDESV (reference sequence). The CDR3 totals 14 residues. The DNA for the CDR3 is TGTGCCAGCAGTTCAGGGGGAGACTACAATGAGCAGTTCTTC. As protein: CASSSGGDYNEQFF.

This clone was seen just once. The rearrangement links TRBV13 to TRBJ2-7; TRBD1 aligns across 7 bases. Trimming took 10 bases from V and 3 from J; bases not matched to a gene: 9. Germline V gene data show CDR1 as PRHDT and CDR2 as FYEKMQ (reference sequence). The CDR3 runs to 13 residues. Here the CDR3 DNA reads TGTGCCACCGCACAGGGGAGAAGCTACGAGCAGTACTTC. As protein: CATAQGRSYEQYF.

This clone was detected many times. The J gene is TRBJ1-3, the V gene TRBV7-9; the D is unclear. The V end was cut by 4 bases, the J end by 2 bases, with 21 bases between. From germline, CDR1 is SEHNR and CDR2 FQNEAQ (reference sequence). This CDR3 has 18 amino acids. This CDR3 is CASSSHGPIALAGNTIYF. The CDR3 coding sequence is TGTGCCAGCAGCTCACACGGACCAATTGCGCTCGCTGGAAACACCATATATTTT.